This T cell receptor (beta chain) was recovered during a study of blood T cell repertoires in COVID-19. Methods used by the authors: It was from reference gene primer amplification that nucleated cell counts were estimated. Clones were read by immunoSEQ multiplex PCR, and TCRdb kept only the in-frame ones, dropping some. V, J and clone size derive from that table, while D and trimming were established from the DNA sequence. The sample consists of fewer than 250,000 clones, roughly 85% of them appearing once. This CDR3 spans 16 amino acids. The germline CDR1 and CDR2 sequences are SGHDN and FVKESK. Deletions cut 4 bases from V and 2 bases from J, with 16 bases between.

The chain carries TRBV14 and TRBJ2-3; TRBD1 is a possible D gene (6 bases). The clonotype comes from a woman aged 40 to 50 who had been exposed to COVID-19. Material for sequencing was PBMCs or T cells enriched from blood (not recorded which). The CDR3 DNA reads as TGTGCCAGCAGCCGAACGAGGGGGACGTACACAGATACGCAGTATTTT. It codes for CASSRTRGTYTDTQYF.